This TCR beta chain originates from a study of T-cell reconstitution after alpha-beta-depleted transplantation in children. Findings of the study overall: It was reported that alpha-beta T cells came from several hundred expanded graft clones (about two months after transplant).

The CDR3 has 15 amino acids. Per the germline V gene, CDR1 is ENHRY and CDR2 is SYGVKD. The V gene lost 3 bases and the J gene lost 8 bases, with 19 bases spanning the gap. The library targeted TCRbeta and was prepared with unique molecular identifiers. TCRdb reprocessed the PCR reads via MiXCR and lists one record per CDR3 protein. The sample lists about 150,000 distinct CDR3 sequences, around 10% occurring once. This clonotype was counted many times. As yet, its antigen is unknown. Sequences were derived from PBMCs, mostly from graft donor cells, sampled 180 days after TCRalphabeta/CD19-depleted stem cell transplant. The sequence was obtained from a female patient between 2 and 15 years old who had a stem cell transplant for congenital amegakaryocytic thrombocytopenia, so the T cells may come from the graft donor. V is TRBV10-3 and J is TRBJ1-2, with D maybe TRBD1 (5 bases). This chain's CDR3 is CAISDIGTSGWGYTF. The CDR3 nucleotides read TGTGCCATCAGTGATATCGGGACCTCTGGCTGGGGCTACACCTTC.